This record concerns one T cell receptor beta chain sequence. The data are from a study of OX40 agonist ivuxolimab in advanced cancers. This CDR3 is 14 amino acids long. The V gene's germline CDR1 is SGHTA and CDR2 FQGNSA. The V gene lost 0 bases and the J gene lost 5 bases, with 10 bases spanning the gap. TCRdb keeps only in-frame clones here, not all; method: immunoSEQ multiplex PCR. In the table there are 70,000 or so clones, about 90% of which are singletons. This rearrangement joins TRBV7-2 to TRBJ2-5; D not resolved. The receptor's source is an adult with an advanced solid tumor such as melanoma, head and neck, liver or kidney cancer. Here the sequenced sample was CD4+ or CD8+ T cells sorted from blood, taken in a trial of the OX40 agonist ivuxolimab. The CDR3 DNA sequence: TGTGCCAGCAGCTTAGCGTCCGTGACGGAGACCCAGTACTTC. Translating gives CASSLASVTETQYF.